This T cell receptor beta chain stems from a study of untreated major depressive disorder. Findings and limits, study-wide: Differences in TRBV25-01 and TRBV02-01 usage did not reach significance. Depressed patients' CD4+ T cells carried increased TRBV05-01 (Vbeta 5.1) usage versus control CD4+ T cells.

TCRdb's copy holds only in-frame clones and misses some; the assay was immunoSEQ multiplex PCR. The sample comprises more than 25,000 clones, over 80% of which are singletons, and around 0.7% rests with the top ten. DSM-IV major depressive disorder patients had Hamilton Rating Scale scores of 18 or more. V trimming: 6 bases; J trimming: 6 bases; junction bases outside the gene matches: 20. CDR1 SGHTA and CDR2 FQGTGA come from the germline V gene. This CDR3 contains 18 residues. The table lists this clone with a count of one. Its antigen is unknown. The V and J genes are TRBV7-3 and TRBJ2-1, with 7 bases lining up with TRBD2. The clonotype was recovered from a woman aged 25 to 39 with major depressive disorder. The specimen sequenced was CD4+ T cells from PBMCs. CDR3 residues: CASRLGIFLRESSNEQFF. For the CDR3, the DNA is TGTGCCAGCAGGTTAGGGATCTTTTTGCGGGAGTCTTCCAATGAGCAGTTCTTC.